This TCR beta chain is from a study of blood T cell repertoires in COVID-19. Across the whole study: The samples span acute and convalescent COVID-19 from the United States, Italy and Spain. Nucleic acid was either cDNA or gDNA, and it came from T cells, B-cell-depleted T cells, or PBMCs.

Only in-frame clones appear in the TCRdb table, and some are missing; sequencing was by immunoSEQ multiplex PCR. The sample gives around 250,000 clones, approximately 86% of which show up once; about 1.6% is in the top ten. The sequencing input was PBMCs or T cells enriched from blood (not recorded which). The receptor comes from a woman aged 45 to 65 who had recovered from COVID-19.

The CDR3 reads CASRWRETQYF. In nucleotides, the CDR3 is TGTGCCAGCAGGTGGAGAGAGACCCAGTACTTC. The gene calls are TRBV3-1 (or the pseudogene TRBV3-2) and TRBJ2-5; no reliable D call. Between the trimmed V and J ends, which lost 6 bases and 4 bases, there was a span of 6 bases. CDR3 length: 11 residues. Germline CDR1 reads LGHDT; CDR2 reads YNNKEL (reference sequence).